This paragraph reports one T cell receptor (beta chain). CDR3 size: 16 residues. Germline-derived CDR1 and CDR2 are SNHLY and FYNNEI. V lost 2 bases to trimming and J lost 7 bases, with 15 bases between them. This record comes from a study of low-dose radiotherapy and immunotherapy resistance in tumors. Whole-study context: Doses of 0.5 Gy per fraction every 2 weeks, totaling 6.5 Gy, went to Cohort 1. The regimen for patients comprised intravenous nivolumab 240 mg every two weeks plus intravenous ipilimumab 1 mg/kg every six weeks. Administration of intravenous cyclophosphamide at 200 mg/m2 took place every two weeks, one day before radiation and immunotherapy.

Time point in this sample: before trial treatment. Each donor was administered nivolumab, ipilimumab, aspirin, low-dose cyclophosphamide and low-dose radiotherapy. Covering alpha and beta chains, TRAV- and TRBV-specific primers were used for the first-strand cDNA. Using a constant-region primer together with a V-primer adapter, TCRs were subjected to around 20 PCR cycles of amplification. One entry per CDR3 protein results from TCRdb running MiXCR on the reads. The sample has fewer than 90,000 distinct CDR3 sequences, approximately 19% seen once. Material: PBMCs, obtained before treatment. The source is a male donor with prostate cancer. V is TRBV2 and J is TRBJ1-6; maybe TRBD1 (6 bases). CDR3 nucleotides: TGTGCCAGCAGTGAAAACAGGGTCTCCCTGAATTCACCCCTCCACTTT. Encoded protein: CASSENRVSLNSPLHF.